The 29 T cell receptor beta chains given below trace back to one sample, sequenced in a study of early stage breast cancer tumors. Assay used: immunoSEQ multiplex PCR; TCRdb lists only in-frame clones, some missing. The data hold 25,000 to 35,000 clones, with 74% observed a single time. The sequencing sample was made of blood. These receptors all come from a person in their 40s with breast cancer.

J is TRBJ1-2 and V is TRBV5-5, with a weak D call TRBD1 (6 bases). The V end was cut by 2 bases, the J end by 2 bases, with 13 bases between. CDR1 and CDR2 (germline): SGHKS, YYEKEE (reference sequence). The CDR3 has 15 residues. The CDR3 region is CASSLDGQINYGYTF. The CDR3, as DNA: TGTGCCAGCAGCTTAGACGGACAGATCAACTATGGCTACACCTTC.

The chain carries TRBV5-1 and TRBJ2-4; 8 positions agree with TRBD2. V was clipped by 1 base and J by 9 bases; unmatched bases: 12. The CDR3 length is 16 residues. Germline V gene data show CDR1 as SGHRS and CDR2 as YFSETQ. This CDR3 is CASSLTSGSYAGIQYF. The CDR3 nucleotides read TGCGCCAGCAGCTTGACTAGCGGTTCCTATGCGGGCATTCAGTACTTC.

The chain joins TRBV11-2 to TRBJ2-5; D remains ambiguous. CDR1 and CDR2 from the germline V gene are SGHAT and FQNNGV. The CDR3 is made up of 15 amino acids. V was cut by 0 bases and J by 5 bases, with 13 bases left in between. CDR3: CASSLDGREWETQYF. CDR3 nucleotides: TGTGCCAGCAGCTTAGATGGTCGAGAATGGGAGACCCAGTACTTC.

The chain combines TRBV7-6 with TRBJ1-4, with D maybe TRBD1 (6 bases). Looked up from germline, CDR1 is SGHVS and CDR2 is FNYEAQ. Trimming shortened V by 5 bases and J by 7 bases, and 17 bases separated the two germline ends. CDR3 length: 15 residues. CDR3 in DNA: TGTGCCAGCAGCCCTTGGCGGGGGGCTTCTGAAAAACTGTTTTTT. Its protein is CASSPWRGASEKLFF.

In its sample, this clone was seen a few times. The chain is built from TRBV25-1 and TRBJ1-4, with TRBD1 matching 8 bases. The CDR3 is made up of 15 amino acids. CDR1 is MGHDK, CDR2 SYGVNS, per germline. The V segment lost 3 bases and the J segment 8 bases; nucleotides outside the gene matches: 8. The CDR3 DNA is TGTGCCAGCAGTGAGGCTAACAGGGGGAGCGAAAAACTGTTTTTT. Amino acids: CASSEANRGSEKLFF.

There are a few counts of this clone. The rearrangement links TRBV10-3 to TRBJ2-7; D is perhaps TRBD1 (5 bases). This CDR3 has 12 residues. The germline gives CDR1 ENHRY, CDR2 SYGVKD. V was trimmed by 3 bases and J by 3 bases, leaving 6 bases between them. The CDR3 is CAISDDSYEQYF. The CDR3 region has the DNA TGTGCCATCAGTGACGACAGCTACGAGCAGTACTTC.

This chain connects TRBV7-7 to TRBJ2-3; perhaps D is TRBD1 or TRBD2 (7 bases each). Trimming removed 5 bases at V and 3 bases at J, with 27 bases between. The CDR3 is made up of 19 amino acids. Germline V gene data show CDR1 as SSHAT and CDR2 as FNYEAQ (reference sequence). CDR3 protein: CASSPGTVGGGRATDTQYF. The CDR3 region has the DNA TGTGCCAGCAGCCCCGGGACAGTGGGCGGCGGGAGAGCGACAGATACGCAGTATTTT.

In this sample, this clone turned up a few times. This sequence joins TRBV6-1 and TRBJ2-2, with D perhaps TRBD1 or TRBD2 (5 bases each). The CDR3 totals 13 residues. V lost 1 base and J lost 11, with 11 bases in between. Germline V lookup: CDR1 MNHNS, CDR2 SASEGT. CDR3: CASSEVRDGELFF. CDR3 coding DNA: TGTGCCAGCAGTGAAGTTAGGGACGGTGAGCTGTTTTTT.

This clone was seen only once. The V gene is TRBV5-6, the J gene TRBJ2-7, with D unresolved. V shed 0 bases and J shed 5 bases, with 12 bases lying between them. Germline V gene lookup returns CDR1 SGHDT and CDR2 YYEEEE. There are 14 residues in the CDR3. The CDR3 loop is CASSLVGPRHEQYF. Written as DNA, the CDR3 is TGTGCCAGCAGCTTGGTAGGGCCCCGCCACGAGCAGTACTTC.

The chain is built from TRBV7-8 and TRBJ1-2; possible D gene TRBD1, 5 bases. Trimming stripped 5 bases from V and 6 bases from J, with 19 bases between. Germline V gene data show CDR1 as SGHVS and CDR2 as FQNEAQ. The CDR3 has 15 residues. CDR3 DNA sequence: TGTGCCAGCAGCCCCCTGTCTGTTTCAGGGAATGGCTACACCTTC. Residues: CASSPLSVSGNGYTF.

The DNA of the CDR3 is TGCGCCAGCAGCTTACTTTTGAGCACAGATACGCAGTATTTT. Amino acids: CASSLLLSTDTQYF. The genes are TRBV5-1 and TRBJ2-3; D not resolved. V was trimmed by 2 bases and J by 0 bases, leaving 7 bases between them. CDR1 is SGHRS and CDR2 is YFSETQ in the germline V gene. CDR3 length: 14 residues.

The CDR3 DNA follows: TGTGCCAGCAGCAAAGGTTCTAGCGGGAGCAACGAGCAGTACTTC. This sequence encodes CASSKGSSGSNEQYF. The V call is TRBV21-1, the J call TRBJ2-7; the table's D call of TRBD2 was not tested on the DNA. TRBV21-1 has pseudogene status. The length of the CDR3 is 15 residues.

V is TRBV28 and J is TRBJ1-2; D not certain. Trimming took off 7 bases at V and 0 bases at J, with 24 bases between the two ends. Germline V gene sequence: CDR1 MDHEN, CDR2 SYDVKM. The CDR3 loop spans 18 amino acids. CDR3 amino acids: CASTLSPKAFSANYGYTF. The CDR3, as DNA: TGTGCCAGCACTCTTTCTCCTAAGGCCTTCAGCGCTAACTATGGCTACACCTTC.

This chain connects TRBV7-9 to TRBJ2-5, with 11 bases that match TRBD1. V gave up 5 bases and J gave up 5 bases; unmatched junction bases: 4. The CDR3 loop spans 14 amino acids. CDR1 and CDR2 (germline): SEHNR, FQNEAQ (reference sequence). CDR3 coding DNA: TGTGCCAGCAGCCAGGACAGGGGGCGGGAGACCCAGTACTTC. Residues: CASSQDRGRETQYF.

This chain joins TRBV7-6 and TRBJ2-1, with 7 bases matching TRBD1. The CDR3 covers 14 residues. Germline CDR1 and CDR2: SGHVS and FNYEAQ. V was pared by 3 bases and J by 3 bases, with 2 bases of the junction left unmatched. The CDR3 sequence: CASSLTGNYNEQFF. The CDR3 bases are TGTGCCAGCAGCTTGACAGGGAACTACAATGAGCAGTTCTTC.

This clone appeared a few times. The V gene is TRBV19, the J gene TRBJ2-2; D unresolved. V lost 6 bases and J lost 1, with 6 bases in between. Germline V gene data show CDR1 as LNHDA and CDR2 as SQIVND (reference sequence). This CDR3 comprises 13 residues. CDR3 nucleotides: TGTGCCAGTAGCAACAGGAACACCGGGGAGCTGTTTTTT. Translation gives CASSNRNTGELFF.

The chain has TRBV14 and TRBJ2-7; 9 nucleotides align to TRBD1. V lost 4 bases and J lost 5; bases outside the gene matches: 6. The CDR3 extends over 14 amino acids. Germline values: CDR1 SGHDN, CDR2 FVKESK. CDR3 nucleotides: TGTGCCAGCAGCCCTCTGACAGGGGGGGACGAGCAGTACTTC. Its translation is CASSPLTGGDEQYF.

V gene TRBV6-5 combines with J gene TRBJ1-2, with D unresolved. The CDR3 contains 14 residues. In germline, CDR1 is MNHEY, CDR2 SVGAGI. The germline V and J ends were trimmed by 6 bases and 4 bases, with 15 bases remaining between them. CDR3 loop: CASRPGLGGYGYTF. The CDR3 region has the DNA TGTGCCAGCAGACCGGGCCTGGGCGGCTATGGCTACACCTTC.

This chain links TRBV19 with TRBJ1-3, with 9 bases matching TRBD1. Germline CDR1 is LNHDA and CDR2 is SQIVND (reference sequence). The CDR3 spans 15 residues. V lost 5 bases, J lost 3 bases, and 5 bases stayed unmatched. CDR3 DNA sequence: TGTGCCAGTAGTTTTGGGACAGGGTATGGAAACACCATATATTTT. It encodes CASSFGTGYGNTIYF.

This rearrangement joins TRBV6-5 to TRBJ2-7; D possibly corresponds to TRBD1 (5 bases). The CDR3 runs to 13 residues. V shed 3 bases and J shed 6 bases, with 12 bases lying between them. Germline assignment: CDR1 MNHEY and CDR2 SVGAGI. The DNA for the CDR3 is TGTGCCAGCAGTTATTCCGCAGGGTCCGAGCAGTACTTC. The encoded protein is CASSYSAGSEQYF.

The chain recombines TRBV4-1 with TRBJ2-2; D gene unclear. The germline V and J ends were trimmed by 4 bases and 0 bases, with 12 bases remaining between them. The germline CDR1 and CDR2 sequences are MGHRA and YSYEKL. CDR3 length: 16 residues. CDR3 region: CASSPTGAPNTGELFF. The CDR3 DNA follows: TGCGCCAGCAGCCCCACCGGAGCTCCGAACACCGGGGAGCTGTTTTTT.

This chain uses TRBV9 with TRBJ2-1; D perhaps matches TRBD2 (5 bases). The CDR3 contains 15 residues. Trimming left V 2 bases short and J 1 base short, with 10 bases between. Germline V gene lookup returns CDR1 SGDLS and CDR2 YYNGEE. CDR3 sequence (DNA): TGTGCCAGCAGCGTTCTCGACTATTCCTACAATGAGCAGTTCTTC. It translates to CASSVLDYSYNEQFF.

The V call is TRBV5-4, the J call TRBJ2-3; 10 bases match TRBD2. The CDR3 has 18 residues. J lost 4 bases, V lost 1 base, and 12 bases had no gene match. Germline V gives CDR1 SGHNT, CDR2 YYREEE (reference sequence). CDR3 in DNA: TGTGCCAGCAGCTTGCCCTGGGGGACTAGCGAGAGGTCAGATACGCAGTATTTT. It codes for CASSLPWGTSERSDTQYF.

The chain uses TRBV18 and TRBJ2-7; TRBD1 might be the D (6 bases). V lost 4 bases, J lost 6 bases, and 13 bases lay in between. Looked up from germline, CDR1 is KGHSH and CDR2 is LQKENI. This CDR3 comprises 13 residues. This chain's CDR3 is CASSLSLGGEQYF. As DNA, the CDR3 is TGTGCCAGCTCACTCTCGCTAGGGGGCGAGCAGTACTTC. The full variable domain, its missing parts supplied by reference TRBV18 and TRBJ2-7, is NAGVMQNPRHLVRRRGQEARLRCSPMKGHSHVYWYRQLPEEGLKFMVYLQKENIIDESGMPKERFSAEFPKEGPSILRIQQVVRGDSAAYFCASSLSLGGEQYFGPGTRLTVT.

This clone was recorded only once. Other DNA sequences within the sample encode an identical CDR3. The chain employs TRBV7-7 and TRBJ2-2; a possible D gene is TRBD1 (7 bases). Trimming removed 1 base at V and 4 bases at J, with 10 bases between. Germline V lookup: CDR1 SSHAT, CDR2 FNYEAQ (reference sequence). The CDR3 runs to 15 residues. CDR3 loop: CASSLGQGGTGELFF. CDR3 coding DNA: TGTGCCAGCAGCTTAGGACAGGGAGGCACCGGGGAGCTGTTTTTT.

The chain recombines TRBV2 with TRBJ1-3; no firm D call. V was trimmed by 3 bases and J by 4 bases, leaving 7 bases between them. The germline gives CDR1 SNHLY, CDR2 FYNNEI. This CDR3 has 13 residues. CDR3 sequence: CASSDSSGNTIYF. The DNA of the CDR3 is TGTGCCAGCAGTGACAGTTCGGGAAACACCATATATTTT.

V usage is TRBV6-5 and J usage is TRBJ2-5; D gene unclear. The V gene's germline CDR1 is MNHEY and CDR2 SVGAGI. V lost 2 bases and J lost 4, with 14 bases in between. The CDR3 runs 15 residues. The CDR3 bases are TGTGCCAGCAGTTACGATGTGGGGATCGGAGAGACCCAGTACTTC. Translated, it gives CASSYDVGIGETQYF.

This clone has only a few counts. The chain is built from TRBV9 and TRBJ1-1; D gene uncertain. CDR1 is SGDLS and CDR2 is YYNGEE in the germline V gene. CDR3 length: 13 amino acids. The V gene lost 1 base and the J gene lost 0 bases, with 4 bases spanning the gap. CDR3 sequence reads: CASSVTMNTEAFF. The CDR3 bases are TGTGCCAGCAGCGTAACGATGAACACTGAAGCTTTCTTT.

This rearrangement joins TRBV10-3 to TRBJ2-2; D tentatively reads TRBD1 or TRBD2 (6 bases each). The CDR3 has 14 amino acids. CDR1 ENHRY and CDR2 SYGVKD come from the germline V gene. Trimming stripped 9 bases from V and 4 bases from J, with 15 bases between. The CDR3 sequence is CAMAMGGGTGELFF. CDR3 DNA sequence: TGTGCCATGGCGATGGGGGGCGGCACCGGGGAGCTGTTTTTT.